This is a list of T cell receptor beta chains from one sample in a study of T cell repertoires in cytomegalovirus infection. TCRdb processed the reads anew with MiXCR; each CDR3 protein has one entry. Of about 460,000 distinct CDR3 sequences listed, over 9% are singletons. Sequenced input: PBMCs. The receptors derive from a human donor in good health (CMV status not recorded). Some clones in this sample may be carry-over from other donors' samples. Both conserved end residues are part of each CDR3. Each record gives: D gene, clone size, J gene, V gene, CDR3 DNA, CDR3 protein. D genes are given only for firm matches. The listing skips clone size in some rows; elsewhere it reads once, few, many or a size class.

TRBD1	-	TRBJ2-7	TRBV5-1	TGCGCCAGCAGCTTGGGTCCATCGACAGGGGCCTACGAGCAGTACTTC	CASSLGPSTGAYEQYF
-	-	TRBJ2-1	TRBV2	TGTGCCAGCAGTGAAGAAGGTAGCGGTGAGCAGTTCTTC	CASSEEGSGEQFF
TRBD1	-	TRBJ2-7	TRBV5-4	TGTGCCAGCAGTATAGGACAGGGGGCGAAGAAGCAGTACTTC	CASSIGQGAKKQYF
-	-	TRBJ1-3	TRBV12-3/TRBV12-4	TGTGCCAGCAGTTTGGGGGGTATAAGAAACACCATATATTTT	CASSLGGIRNTIYF
TRBD1	-	TRBJ2-7	TRBV19	TGTGCCAGTAGTATCCGGGACAGACACTACGAGCAGTACTTC	CASSIRDRHYEQYF
TRBD2	many	TRBJ2-2	TRBV12-3/TRBV12-4	TGTGCCAGCAGTTTCAGCCGGGGGGGATCTGGGGAGCTGTTTTTT	CASSFSRGGSGELFF
-	many	TRBJ1-5	TRBV7-6	TGTGCCAGCAGCTTAGAGGGAGGGTTAGGGCCCCAGCATTTT	CASSLEGGLGPQHF
TRBD2	many	TRBJ2-2	TRBV6-1	TGTGCCAGCAGTGAACGGCAGGGAGGGACCGGGGAGCTGTTTTTT	CASSERQGGTGELFF
TRBD2	few	TRBJ2-3	TRBV5-1	TGCGCCAGCAGCTTGGAGGCGGGAGGTGGAGATACGCAGTATTTT	CASSLEAGGGDTQYF
-	many	TRBJ2-3	TRBV6-2/TRBV6-3	TGTGCCAGCAGTTACTCGCAGTCAGATACGCAGTATTTT	CASSYSQSDTQYF
-	many	TRBJ1-1	TRBV14	TGTGCCAGCAGCCCCTTCACTGAAGCTTTCTTT	CASSPFTEAFF
-	-	TRBJ1-2	TRBV20-1	TGCAGTGCCCGCAGGGGTTATGGCTACACCTTC	CSARRGYGYTF
TRBD1	many	TRBJ2-6	TRBV11-3	TGTGCCAGCAGCTTAGGTAGGGACAGGGGAAGAAAAAACTCTGGGGCCAACGTCCTGACTTTC	CASSLGRDRGRKNSGANVLTF
TRBD1	-	TRBJ1-1	TRBV20-1	TGCAGTGCTGGACAGGGGGCCCAGAACACTGAAGCTTTCTTT	CSAGQGAQNTEAFF
-	-	TRBJ2-5	TRBV28	TGTGCCAGCTGTTCCCAGGCAGTCGCGACCCAGTACTTC	CASCSQAVATQYF
-	few	TRBJ2-1	TRBV18	TGTGCCAGCTCACCCCCCGGGACCCCGGGCAATGAGCAGTTCTTC	CASSPPGTPGNEQFF
TRBD1	few	TRBJ2-7	TRBV7-9	TGTGCCAGCAGCTCGGTGACAGGGGATTCCTACGAGCAGTACTTC	CASSSVTGDSYEQYF
-	-	TRBJ1-2	TRBV27	TGTGCCAGCAGTTTAACCTGGCAGGCTACACACTATGGCTACACCTTC	CASSLTWQATHYGYTF
-	many	TRBJ1-4	TRBV7-9	TGTGCCAGCAGCCACACTAACAGTACAACTAATGAAAAACTGTTTTTT	CASSHTNSTTNEKLFF
-	-	TRBJ2-7	TRBV20-1	TGCAGTGCTTACGGGAAGGGCAGCTCCTACGAGCAGTACTTC	CSAYGKGSSYEQYF
-	many	TRBJ1-5	TRBV5-1	TGCGCCAGCAGCTTGGAGGGGGGAGATCAGCCCCAGCATTTT	CASSLEGGDQPQHF
-	many	TRBJ2-2	TRBV5-1	TGCGCCAGCAGCCTGGATGTCCCCGGGGAGCTGTTTTTT	CASSLDVPGELFF
TRBD2	-	TRBJ2-2	TRBV5-5	TGTGCCAGCAGCCGCTTAGCGGGGGAGAACACCGGGGAGCTGTTTTTT	CASSRLAGENTGELFF
-	many	TRBJ2-5	TRBV7-8	TGTGCCAGCTTCCGAGGACGGGGGAGGGAGACCCAGTACTTC	CASFRGRGRETQYF
TRBD1	many	TRBJ2-5	TRBV20-1	TGCAGTGCTAGAACCGGGACAGGGGTAACGGGGGCCCAGTACTTC	CSARTGTGVTGAQYF
-	many	TRBJ1-5	TRBV5-6	TGTGCCAGCAGCTTGGCATGGAGTAGCAATCAGCCCCAGCATTTT	CASSLAWSSNQPQHF
-	-	TRBJ2-5	TRBV10-3	TGTGCCATCAGTGAGGGGGGATGGGAGACCCAGTACTTC	CAISEGGWETQYF
TRBD1	many	TRBJ2-1	TRBV11-2	TGTGCCAGCAGCTTAGTACAGGGGGCCTACAATGAGCAGTTCTTC	CASSLVQGAYNEQFF
-	-	TRBJ2-2	TRBV25-1	TGTGCCAGCAGTGAAACCGGGGAGCTGTTTTTT	CASSETGELFF
TRBD2	many	TRBJ2-7	TRBV7-3	TGTGCCAGCAGCTTGACCAGGGAGGGGGAGCAGTACTTC	CASSLTREGEQYF
-	many	TRBJ2-2	TRBV7-9	TGTGCCACTCCATCCCACGGTCGGACGAACACCGGGGAGCTGTTTTTT	CATPSHGRTNTGELFF
-	many	TRBJ1-5	TRBV19	TGTGCCAGTAGTATTATTAGGTTAGGACAGCATAGCAATCAGCCCCAGCATTTT	CASSIIRLGQHSNQPQHF
TRBD2	few	TRBJ2-3	TRBV5-4	TGTGCCAGCAGCCTCGCTAGCGGGGGGGGCACAGATACGCAGTATTTT	CASSLASGGGTDTQYF
-	few	TRBJ1-1	TRBV12-3/TRBV12-4	TGTGCCAGCAGTATGCGGGGGGGGACTGAAGCTTTCTTT	CASSMRGGTEAFF
-	-	TRBJ1-3	TRBV20-1	TGCAGTGCCCCCTCAGGTGGAAACACCATATATTTT	CSAPSGGNTIYF
TRBD2	many	TRBJ2-5	TRBV7-8	TGTGCCAGCAGCGTCCACCCCAGCGGGGGGGCAAGAGAGACCCAGTACTTC	CASSVHPSGGARETQYF
TRBD1	many	TRBJ1-2	TRBV9	TGTGCCAGCAGCCCCACCAGGGGGTATGGCTACACCTTC	CASSPTRGYGYTF
-	-	TRBJ2-7	TRBV29-1	TGCAGCGCTCTTCCACTGGGGGGTAGTGACGAGCAGTACTTC	CSALPLGGSDEQYF
-	many	TRBJ2-7	TRBV6-1	TGTGCCAGCAGGACGGTGGGGGTCGTCAACGAGCAGTACTTC	CASRTVGVVNEQYF
TRBD1	many	TRBJ1-3	TRBV20-1	TGCAGTGCTAGAGCTGGGGACAGCTCTGGAAACACCATATATTTT	CSARAGDSSGNTIYF